This T cell receptor beta chain came from a study of shared clonotypes between healthy human individuals. Healthy HIV-negative adults with no recent acute infections or vaccinations were recruited as donors. It was 300 ng DNA, 25,000 to 35,000 T cell genomes, that went into each replicate PCR of unsorted PBMC. The table came from immunoSEQ multiplex PCR; TCRdb's copy has only in-frame clones and leaves some out. Of about 480,000 clones listed, about 80% are singletons. V lost 4 bases to trimming and J lost 8 bases; unmatched junction nucleotides: 10. Looked up from germline, CDR1 is KGHSH and CDR2 is LQKENI. There are 14 residues in the CDR3.

The clonotype originates from a woman between 40 and 55 years old in good health. Some clones in this sample may be carry-over from other donors' samples. The chain has TRBV18 and TRBJ1-2, with 7 nucleotides matching TRBD1. Specimen: PBMCs. The CDR3 bases are TGTGCCAGCTCACGGTCGACAGGGATTGAAGGCTACACCTTC. Translation gives CASSRSTGIEGYTF.